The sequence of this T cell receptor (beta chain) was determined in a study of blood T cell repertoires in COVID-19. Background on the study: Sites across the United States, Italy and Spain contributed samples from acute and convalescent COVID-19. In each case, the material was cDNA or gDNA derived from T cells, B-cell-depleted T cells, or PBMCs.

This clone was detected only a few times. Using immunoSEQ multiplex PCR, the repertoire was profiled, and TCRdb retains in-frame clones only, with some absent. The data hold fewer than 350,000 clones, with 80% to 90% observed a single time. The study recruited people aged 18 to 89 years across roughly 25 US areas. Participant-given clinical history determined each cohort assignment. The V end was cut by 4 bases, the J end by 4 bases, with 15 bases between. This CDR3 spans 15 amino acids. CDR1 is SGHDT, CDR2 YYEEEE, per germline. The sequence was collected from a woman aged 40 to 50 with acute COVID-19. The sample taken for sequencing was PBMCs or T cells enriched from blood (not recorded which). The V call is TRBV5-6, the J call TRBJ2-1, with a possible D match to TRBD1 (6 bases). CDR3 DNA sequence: TGTGCCAGCAGCGCGCTCCGGGACACTTACAATGAGCAGTTCTTC. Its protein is CASSALRDTYNEQFF.